This T cell receptor beta chain was obtained from a study of T-cell memory formation after mild COVID-19. Study results and limitations: From day 15 to 85, contracting clones were balanced between CD4 and CD8, whereas later expanders leaned toward CD4+.

This clonotype occurred a few times. Antigen unknown. TCRdb reanalysed the 5' RACE reads using MiXCR and keeps one entry per CDR3 protein. In the table there are hundreds of thousands of distinct CDR3 sequences, approximately 14% of which are singletons. Trimming removed 2 bases from V and 4 bases from J, with 8 bases in between. This CDR3 contains 13 residues. Looked up from germline, CDR1 is MNHEY and CDR2 is SVGEGT. Specimen: PBMCs or a T cell subset sorted from them (not recorded which). This clonotype originated in a man in his late teens or twenties who had mild COVID-19 (a few samples of this study predate the infection). Cell type and time point are not known. The chain couples TRBV6-2 or TRBV6-3 to TRBJ1-1; no firm D call. The CDR3 DNA sequence: TGTGCCAGCAGTTACGGGAGGGCCACTGAAGCTTTCTTT. Protein: CASSYGRATEAFF.